The 10 T cell receptor beta chains given below trace back to one sample, sequenced in a study of cytomegalovirus exposure and HLA in healthy donors. PCR was performed using 60 Vbeta and 13 Jbeta primers. Here immunoSEQ multiplex PCR was the method, and the copy in TCRdb shows in-frame clones only, minus some. The sample holds a few hundred thousand clones, approximately 81% seen once. Source material: PBMCs. These receptors were obtained from a man between 25 and 39 years old in good health and CMV-seronegative.

Here the CDR3 reads CATSRDRGLGEQYF. CDR3 nucleotides: TGTGCCACCAGCAGAGATAGGGGCCTGGGCGAGCAGTACTTC. The rearrangement joins TRBV15 to TRBJ2-7, with D perhaps TRBD1 (5 bases). The CDR3 is 14 amino acids. Trimming stripped 0 bases from V and 6 bases from J, with 12 bases between. The germline V gene encodes CDR1 LNHNV and CDR2 YYDKDF (reference sequence).

This sequence joins TRBV4-1 and TRBJ1-5; D unresolved. The CDR3 spans 16 residues. V lost 2 bases, J lost 5 bases, and 16 bases lay in between. Germline V gene data show CDR1 as MGHRA and CDR2 as YSYEKL. Here the CDR3 DNA reads TGCGCCAGCAGCCAATTATCACAGATTCCTTATCAGCCCCAGCATTTT. The encoded protein is CASSQLSQIPYQPQHF.

The CDR3 spells CASSFDGTGGVVEQFF. The CDR3 bases are TGCGCCAGCAGCTTCGACGGGACAGGGGGCGTTGTTGAGCAGTTCTTC. The chain recombines TRBV5-1 with TRBJ2-1; 12 nucleotides align to TRBD1. The V gene's germline CDR1 is SGHRS and CDR2 YFSETQ. J gave up 9 bases and V 2 bases, and 9 bases lay outside the gene matches. The CDR3 spans 16 residues.

V gene TRBV7-9 combines with J gene TRBJ1-2; D possibly corresponds to TRBD1 (6 bases). Trimming took 1 base from V and 4 from J, leaving 16 bases between them. Germline loops: CDR1 SEHNR, CDR2 FQNEAQ (reference sequence). The CDR3 length is 16 residues. CDR3 loop: CASSLGPQDSSYGYTF. CDR3 in DNA: TGTGCCAGCAGCTTAGGACCTCAGGACAGCTCCTATGGCTACACCTTC.

CDR3 protein: CASPPRGTGGNQPQHF. As DNA, the CDR3 is TGTGCCAGCCCCCCTCGCGGGACAGGGGGCAATCAGCCCCAGCATTTT. The chain joins TRBV28 to TRBJ1-5; 10 positions agree with TRBD1. This CDR3 has 16 residues. CDR1 is MDHEN, CDR2 SYDVKM, per germline. Unmatched junction bases numbered 9, after V lost 8 bases and J lost 2 bases.

The genes are TRBV27 and TRBJ2-2; D may be TRBD1 (6 bases). CDR3 length equals 20 residues. Germline CDR1 reads MNHEY; CDR2 reads SMNVEV (reference sequence). Trimming cost V 0 bases and J 0 bases, with 20 bases left between them. The CDR3 here is CASSLSPLRVQGTNTGELFF. DNA for the CDR3: TGTGCCAGCAGTTTATCGCCCTTGAGGGTACAGGGAACGAACACCGGGGAGCTGTTTTTT.

This chain uses TRBV6-6 with TRBJ2-1; D is unclear. This CDR3 contains 12 residues. V lost 1 base and J lost 4, with 2 bases in between. The germline V gene has CDR1 MNHNY and CDR2 SVGAGI (reference sequence). The CDR3 loop reads CASSYLYNEQFF. The DNA for the CDR3 is TGTGCCAGCAGTTACTTATACAATGAGCAGTTCTTC.

This clone was seen a single time. This chain joins TRBV7-8 and TRBJ1-5; 8 nucleotides match TRBD1. J was trimmed by 7 bases and V by 1 base; bases with no gene match: 6. Looked up from germline, CDR1 is SGHVS and CDR2 is FQNEAQ. This CDR3 is built from 15 residues. This chain's CDR3 is CASSLGAGGGQPQHF. The CDR3 DNA is TGTGCCAGCAGCTTAGGAGCAGGGGGCGGACAGCCCCAGCATTTT.

This chain connects TRBV27 to TRBJ1-6, with no clear D. CDR3 size: 11 residues. The germline V gene has CDR1 MNHEY and CDR2 SMNVEV (reference sequence). Between the trimmed V and J ends, which lost 7 bases and 14 bases, there was a span of 12 bases. The CDR3 protein is CASTPGKALHF. DNA of the CDR3: TGTGCCAGCACCCCCGGGAAGGCCCTCCACTTT.

This chain joins TRBV2 and TRBJ2-7, with 13 positions matching TRBD2. V shed 3 bases, J shed 4 bases, and the junction held 6 bases outside the gene matches. The CDR3 covers 16 residues. Germline-derived CDR1 and CDR2 are SNHLY and FYNNEI. The CDR3 DNA is TGTGCCAGCAGTGAGGTTACTAGCGGGGGGGCGTACGAGCAGTACTTC. Translated, it gives CASSEVTSGGAYEQYF.